This is a list of T cell receptor beta chains from one sample in a study of blood T cells in healthy people across ages. TCRdb processed the 5' RACE reads anew with MiXCR; each CDR3 protein has one entry. In the table there are about 670,000 distinct CDR3 sequences, 40% to 45% of which are singletons. The sample taken for sequencing was blood. The receptors derive from a man at least 80 years old in good health. CDR3s include the opening cysteine and the closing phenylalanine or tryptophan. D genes are given only for firm matches. Not every row has a clone size; where given, it reads once, few, many or a size class.

TRBV3-1,few,TRBJ2-7,.,TGTGCCAGCAGCCTCTGGACCCAGGGTAACGCCTACGAGCAGTACTTC,CASSLWTQGNAYEQYF
TRBV25-1,.,TRBJ2-3,.,TGTGCCAGCAGTGCAGCCAGGTTCGGGCCAGATACGCAGTATTTT,CASSAARFGPDTQYF
TRBV4-1,many,TRBJ2-7,TRBD2,TGCGCCAGCAGCCAGACTAGCGGGGGGCAAGCCTACGAGCAGTACTTC,CASSQTSGGQAYEQYF
TRBV6-5,.,TRBJ1-1,.,TGTGCCAGCAGCAGGGACTGGGGGAACACTGAAGCTTTCTTT,CASSRDWGNTEAFF
TRBV5-1,many,TRBJ2-7,.,TGCGCCAGCAGCTTGACGGGGGACGCGTACGAGCAGTACTTC,CASSLTGDAYEQYF
TRBV20-1,few,TRBJ2-7,.,TGCAGTGCAACTACGGGCCAGACATCCTCCTACGAGCAGTACTTC,CSATTGQTSSYEQYF
TRBV24-1,.,TRBJ2-5,TRBD2,TGTGCCACCAGTGACAAACTAGCGGGAGTAGGGAATGAGCAGTACTTC,CATSDKLAGVGNEQYF
TRBV20-1,once,TRBJ2-5,TRBD2,TGCAGTGCGCAGGCCGGGACTAGAGAGACCCAGTACTTC,CSAQAGTRETQYF
TRBV3-1,.,TRBJ2-6,TRBD1,TGTGCCAGCAGCCAACTGGGACAGGGATCCTCTCGGGCCAACGTCCTGACTTTC,CASSQLGQGSSRANVLTF
TRBV27,many,TRBJ2-5,.,TGTGCCAGCAGTTTCTCGGGAGGGACAGGTGGTGGGACCCAGTACTTC,CASSFSGGTGGGTQYF
TRBV7-2,few,TRBJ2-2,TRBD2,TGTGCCAGCTGTTTGGCTAGCGGGGGCCCCAGAGGCACCGGGGAGCTGTTTTTT,CASCLASGGPRGTGELFF
TRBV12-3/TRBV12-4,.,TRBJ1-1,.,TGTGCCAGCAGTTTAGGTATAGGTTTGAACACTGAAGCTTTCTTT,CASSLGIGLNTEAFF
TRBV7-9,.,TRBJ2-7,TRBD1,TGTGCCAGCAGCTACAAGGGACAGGGGGCGGGAGACAATGAGCAGTACTTC,CASSYKGQGAGDNEQYF
TRBV11-2,many,TRBJ2-6,.,TGTGCCAGCAGTTTTACGGCTGGGGCCAACGTCCTGACTTTC,CASSFTAGANVLTF
TRBV15,.,TRBJ2-1,TRBD1,TGTGCCACCAGCTCTAACAGGGGACAGTACAATGAGCAGTTCTTC,CATSSNRGQYNEQFF
TRBV10-1,few,TRBJ2-3,.,TGCGCCTCGCAGCCGGGAGCGCTAACAGATACGCAGTATTTT,CASQPGALTDTQYF
TRBV7-2,many,TRBJ2-4,.,TGTGCCAGCAGCTTAGCGATGGCCAAAAACATTCAGTACTTC,CASSLAMAKNIQYF
TRBV4-1,few,TRBJ2-5,TRBD2,TGCGCCAGCAGCCAATGGGGGACTAGCGGCCAAGAGACCCAGTACTTC,CASSQWGTSGQETQYF
TRBV2,once,TRBJ1-2,TRBD1,TGTGCCAGCAGGCGACTGGGACAGGACGGGGGCTACACCTTC,CASRRLGQDGGYTF
TRBV4-3,.,TRBJ1-5,TRBD1,TGCGCCAGCAGCCAAGTACAGGGGATCCCTCAGCCCCAGCATTTT,CASSQVQGIPQPQHF
TRBV20-1,many,TRBJ2-1,.,TGCAGTGCTTTAGGGGGACGGGACATAACCTACAATGAGCAGTTCTTC,CSALGGRDITYNEQFF
TRBV5-4,few,TRBJ1-1,.,TGTGCCAGCAGCCCGCGGACGGAGTGGCGCACTGAAGCTTTCTTT,CASSPRTEWRTEAFF
TRBV7-2,few,TRBJ1-6,.,TGTGCCAGCAGCTTATATGGGGGGACTGGAAGTTCACCCCTCCACTTT,CASSLYGGTGSSPLHF
TRBV18,.,TRBJ1-5,.,TGTGCCAGCTCACCCGACAGTTCCTTTAGCAATCAGCCCCAGCATTTT,CASSPDSSFSNQPQHF
TRBV7-3,few,TRBJ2-3,TRBD2,TGTGCCAGCAGCCCGGGGGGGGCTAGCACAGATACGCAGTATTTT,CASSPGGASTDTQYF
TRBV9,.,TRBJ2-7,TRBD2,TGTGCCAGCAGCGTAGGCCTAGCGGGAGGTTGCGAGCAGTACTTC,CASSVGLAGGCEQYF
TRBV6-2/TRBV6-3,.,TRBJ2-3,TRBD2,TGTGCCAGCAGTTACTCGACTAGCAAAGATACGCAGTATTTT,CASSYSTSKDTQYF
TRBV3-1,few,TRBJ2-5,TRBD2,TGTGCCAGCAGCAGCAGGACTAGCGGAAGGGAAGAGACCCAGTACTTC,CASSSRTSGREETQYF
TRBV5-1,few,TRBJ2-1,TRBD2,TGCGCCAGCAGCTTGGACCGGGGGGGCCTCAACAATGAGCAGTTCTTC,CASSLDRGGLNNEQFF
TRBV25-1,.,TRBJ1-5,.,TGTGCCCGCAAGAGGGGGAAAAGGTTCGATGGGGTCGCCCAGCATTTT,CARKRGKRFDGVAQHF
TRBV13,.,TRBJ1-4,.,TGTGCCAGCAGCCGCGGACAGTTAAATGGAAAACTGTTTTTT,CASSRGQLNGKLFF
TRBV7-8,many,TRBJ2-7,TRBD2,TGTGCCAGCAGCATCGTGGGGATCTTTGGAGCGGGGGTATCCTACGAGCAGTACTTC,CASSIVGIFGAGVSYEQYF
TRBV7-2,few,TRBJ2-3,.,TGTGCCAGCACTCCTCGGGGTTTTGGGAGCACAGATACGCAGTATTTT,CASTPRGFGSTDTQYF